Shown below are 11 T cell receptor beta chains from a single sample sequenced in a study of PD-L1 blockade in urothelial cancer (dated by TCRdb to about 2017). The time point label here, explained by the study, means: pretreatment peripheral blood. The protocol used for the library was the immunoSEQ multiplex PCR assay. Not all clones reach the TCRdb copy of this immuneACCESS table, which keeps in-frame sequences only. Checked studies attribute under half of the gap to unresolved V genes and leave the rest unexplained. Recorded for this sample are tens of thousands of clones; around 90% of them occurred a single time. In total, the top ten clones hold around 1.7% of the sample. This material consisted of PBMCs, taken around atezolizumab (anti-PD-L1) treatment. These receptors all come from a man aged 55 to 70 with urothelial cancer.

The chain joins TRBV7-8 to TRBJ2-3, with 11 bases fitting TRBD2. The CDR3 is made up of 18 amino acids. With V trimmed by 0 bases and J by 3 bases, 8 bases remained unmatched. Germline loops: CDR1 SGHVS, CDR2 FQNEAQ. In DNA, the CDR3 is TGTGCCAGCAGCTTAGCGGCTGGGCTAGCGGGAGGTACAGATACGCAGTATTTT. Residues: CASSLAAGLAGGTDTQYF.

V is TRBV27 and J is TRBJ2-2; 9 positions match TRBD1. After removal of 5 bases from V and 5 bases from J, the junction contained 9 bases not matched to a gene. The length of the CDR3 is 16 residues. CDR1 MNHEY and CDR2 SMNVEV come from the germline V gene (reference sequence). The CDR3 DNA sequence: TGTGCCAGCAGTATAGGGGGACAGGGAAGTACCGGGGAGCTGTTTTTT. Translating it yields CASSIGGQGSTGELFF.

The J gene is TRBJ2-4, the V gene TRBV27, with TRBD1 matching 8 bases. The V and J ends lost 8 bases and 0 bases, in that order; junction bases with no gene match: 6. The CDR3 runs to 15 residues. Per the germline V gene, CDR1 is MNHEY and CDR2 is SMNVEV (reference sequence). The DNA for the CDR3 is TGTGCCAGCGCAACAGGGGGTATAGCCAAAAACATTCAGTACTTC. Protein: CASATGGIAKNIQYF.

The chain recombines TRBV14 with TRBJ1-5; 9 bases are shared with TRBD1. Germline V gives CDR1 SGHDN, CDR2 FVKESK. This CDR3 region has 17 residues. With V trimmed by 5 bases and J by 7 bases, 15 bases remained unmatched. The CDR3 DNA reads TGTGCCAGCAGCGAATGGCCGGGACAGGGTCGGGACCAGCCCCAGCATTTT. Protein sequence: CASSEWPGQGRDQPQHF.

The chain recombines TRBV5-4 with TRBJ1-2; 7 nucleotides agree with TRBD1. The germline V gene has CDR1 SGHNT and CDR2 YYREEE (reference sequence). This CDR3 comprises 14 residues. V lost 4 bases to trimming and J lost 6 bases; unmatched junction nucleotides: 9. This CDR3 is CASSQGQAGDGYTF. DNA of the CDR3: TGTGCCAGCAGCCAAGGACAGGCAGGGGATGGCTACACCTTC.

This chain uses TRBV14 with TRBJ1-6, with D hard to call. Trimming stripped 0 bases from V and 6 bases from J, with 6 bases between. Germline CDR1 reads SGHDN; CDR2 reads FVKESK. The CDR3 loop spans 14 amino acids. DNA of the CDR3: TGTGCCAGCAGCCAAGAGGCACGTAATTCACCCCTCCACTTT. Protein sequence: CASSQEARNSPLHF.

The chain couples TRBV2 to TRBJ1-1, with D tentatively TRBD1 (6 bases). Germline-derived CDR1 and CDR2 are SNHLY and FYNNEI. The length of the CDR3 is 17 residues. V gave up 3 bases and J gave up 3 bases, with 20 bases separating them. The CDR3 DNA sequence: TGTGCCAGCAGTGAGGGACGGGGGGGCTCTCGGCACACTGAAGCTTTCTTT. Translating it yields CASSEGRGGSRHTEAFF.

The J gene is TRBJ2-2, the V gene TRBV4-2; a possible D gene is TRBD1 (6 bases). CDR3 size: 16 residues. The V end lost 0 bases, the J end lost 1 base, and 9 bases lay between the germline ends. The V gene's germline CDR1 is LGHNA and CDR2 YNFKEQ. The CDR3: CASSQDRTVNTGELFF. The CDR3, as DNA: TGTGCCAGCAGCCAAGATAGGACAGTGAACACCGGGGAGCTGTTTTTT.

In its sample, this clone was seen once. The chain is built from TRBV6-6 and TRBJ1-2; the match to TRBD1 covers 7 bases. Looked up from germline, CDR1 is MNHNY and CDR2 is SVGAGI (reference sequence). This CDR3 region has 13 residues. Trimming took 5 bases from V and 4 from J; bases not matched to a gene: 4. The CDR3 sequence is CASSRGQIYGYTF. Written as DNA, the CDR3 is TGTGCCAGCAGTCGGGGACAGATCTATGGCTACACCTTC.

The CDR3 nucleotides read TGTGCCAGCAGTGAACAGGGGAGGGATTACGAGCAGTACTTC. The encoded protein is CASSEQGRDYEQYF. J is TRBJ2-7 and V is TRBV2, with D maybe TRBD2 (7 bases). Per the germline V gene, CDR1 is SNHLY and CDR2 is FYNNEI. The CDR3 loop spans 14 amino acids. V shed 2 bases and J shed 4 bases, with 12 bases lying between them.

The V gene is TRBV18, the J gene TRBJ2-1; 9 nucleotides align to TRBD2. CDR1 KGHSH and CDR2 LQKENI come from the germline V gene. This CDR3 region has 17 residues. Unmatched junction bases numbered 8, after V lost 1 base and J lost 4 bases. In DNA form, the CDR3 reads TGTGCCAGCTCACCACTTAACTTAGCGGGAGCGTACAATGAGCAGTTCTTC. It translates to CASSPLNLAGAYNEQFF.